The sequence of this TCR beta chain was determined in a study of CXCR3-negative and CXCR3-positive naive CD8 T cells. Overall study findings and caveats: Naive CXCR3-positive cells had TRB CDR3s more hydrophobic than those of CXCR3-negative naive cells.

The CDR3 loop spans 15 amino acids. Germline V gene lookup returns CDR1 LNHDA and CDR2 SQIVND (reference sequence). Notes on this clonotype: Its target is unknown.

The TRB cDNA libraries were prepared by 5' RACE with UMI labels. For each CDR3 protein, TCRdb gives one entry from its re-call of the 5' RACE reads, without DNA. The sample has about 120,000 distinct CDR3 sequences. The chain combines TRBV19 with TRBJ2-1; no DNA is available, so the TRBD2 call from TCRdb remains unchecked. The sequence derives from a human donor in good health. Some clones in this sample may be carry-over from other donors' samples. Sample: naive CXCR3+ CD8+ T cells from blood. Regarding subset: CD45RO-CCR7+CD27+CD95- naive CD8+ T cells expressing CXCR3 (TNR3+). The CDR3 region is CASSLRLAGSHEQFF.